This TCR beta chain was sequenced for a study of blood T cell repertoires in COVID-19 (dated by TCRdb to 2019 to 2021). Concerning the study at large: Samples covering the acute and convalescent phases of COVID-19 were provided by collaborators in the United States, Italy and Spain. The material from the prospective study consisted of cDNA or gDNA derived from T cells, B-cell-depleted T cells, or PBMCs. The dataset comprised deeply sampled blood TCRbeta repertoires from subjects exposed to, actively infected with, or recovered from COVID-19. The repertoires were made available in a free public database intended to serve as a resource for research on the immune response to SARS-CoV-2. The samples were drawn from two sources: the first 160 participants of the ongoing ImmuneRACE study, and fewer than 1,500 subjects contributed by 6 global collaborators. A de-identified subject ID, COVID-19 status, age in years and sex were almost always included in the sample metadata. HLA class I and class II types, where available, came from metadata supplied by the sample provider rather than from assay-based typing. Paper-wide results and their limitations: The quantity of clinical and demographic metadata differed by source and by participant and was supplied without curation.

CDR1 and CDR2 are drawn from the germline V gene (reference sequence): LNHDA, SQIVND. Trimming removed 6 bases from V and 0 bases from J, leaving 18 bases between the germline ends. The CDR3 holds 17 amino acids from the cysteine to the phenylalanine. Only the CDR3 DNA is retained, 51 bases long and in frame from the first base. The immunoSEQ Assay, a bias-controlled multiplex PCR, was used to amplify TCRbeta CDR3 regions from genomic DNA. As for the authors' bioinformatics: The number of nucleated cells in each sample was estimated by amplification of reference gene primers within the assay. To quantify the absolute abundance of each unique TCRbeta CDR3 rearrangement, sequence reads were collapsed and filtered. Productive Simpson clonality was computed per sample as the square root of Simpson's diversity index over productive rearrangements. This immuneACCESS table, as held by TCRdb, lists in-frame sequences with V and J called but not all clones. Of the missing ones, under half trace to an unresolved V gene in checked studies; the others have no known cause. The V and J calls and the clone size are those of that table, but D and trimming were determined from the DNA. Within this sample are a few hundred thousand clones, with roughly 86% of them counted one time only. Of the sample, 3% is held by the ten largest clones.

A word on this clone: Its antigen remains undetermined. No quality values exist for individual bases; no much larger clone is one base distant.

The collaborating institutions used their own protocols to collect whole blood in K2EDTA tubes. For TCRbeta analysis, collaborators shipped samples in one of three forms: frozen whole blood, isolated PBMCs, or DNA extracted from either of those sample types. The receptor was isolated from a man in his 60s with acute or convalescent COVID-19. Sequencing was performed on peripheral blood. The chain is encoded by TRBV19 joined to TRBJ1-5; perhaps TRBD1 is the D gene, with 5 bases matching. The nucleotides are TGTGCCAGTAGCACCTGGGGGGGTCCTTATAGCAATCAGCCCCAGCATTTT. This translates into CASSTWGGPYSNQPQHF.